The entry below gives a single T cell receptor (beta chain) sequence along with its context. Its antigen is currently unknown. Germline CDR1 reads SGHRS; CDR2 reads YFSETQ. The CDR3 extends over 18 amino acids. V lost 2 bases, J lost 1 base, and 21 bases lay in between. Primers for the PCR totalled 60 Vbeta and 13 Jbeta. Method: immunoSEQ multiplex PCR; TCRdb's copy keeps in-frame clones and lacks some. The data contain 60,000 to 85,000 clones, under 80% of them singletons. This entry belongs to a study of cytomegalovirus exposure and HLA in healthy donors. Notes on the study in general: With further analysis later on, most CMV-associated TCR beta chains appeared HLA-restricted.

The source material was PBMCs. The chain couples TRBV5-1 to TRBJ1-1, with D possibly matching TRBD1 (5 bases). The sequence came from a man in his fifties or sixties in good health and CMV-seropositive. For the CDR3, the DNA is TGCGCCAGCAGCTTTAAGGGAGGGGAAGGTACGTGGAACACTGAAGCTTTCTTT. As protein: CASSFKGGEGTWNTEAFF.